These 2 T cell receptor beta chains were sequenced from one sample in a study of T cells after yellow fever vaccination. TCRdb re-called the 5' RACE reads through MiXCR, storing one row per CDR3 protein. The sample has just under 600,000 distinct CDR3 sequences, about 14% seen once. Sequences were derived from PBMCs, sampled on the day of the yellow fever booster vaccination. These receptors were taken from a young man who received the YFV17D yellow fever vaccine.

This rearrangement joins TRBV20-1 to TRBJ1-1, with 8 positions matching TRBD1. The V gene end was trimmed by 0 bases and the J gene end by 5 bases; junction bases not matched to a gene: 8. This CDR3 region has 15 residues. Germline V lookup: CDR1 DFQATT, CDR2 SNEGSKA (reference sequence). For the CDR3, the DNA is TGCAGTGCTAGAGATTGGTTGGACAGGGTAACTGAAGCTTTCTTT. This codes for CSARDWLDRVTEAFF.

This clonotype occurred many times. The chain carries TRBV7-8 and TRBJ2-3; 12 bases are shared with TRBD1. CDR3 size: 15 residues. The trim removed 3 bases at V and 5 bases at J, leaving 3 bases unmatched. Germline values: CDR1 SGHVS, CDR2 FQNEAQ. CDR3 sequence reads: CASSLGQGAGDTQYF. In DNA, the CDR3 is TGTGCCAGCAGCTTGGGACAGGGGGCCGGAGATACGCAGTATTTT.